Presented here are 8 T cell receptor beta chains from one specimen sequenced in a study of cytomegalovirus exposure and HLA in healthy donors. Researchers ran the PCR with 60 Vbeta and 13 Jbeta primers. Produced via immunoSEQ multiplex PCR; TCRdb's table is partial and in-frame only. The sample lists approximately 220,000 clones; around four fifths were seen once. The sequenced sample consisted of PBMCs. The receptors originated from a boy aged 2 to 10 in good health and CMV-seronegative.

This chain connects TRBV6-1 to TRBJ2-1; D possibly corresponds to TRBD1 (6 bases). V shed 7 bases and J shed 2 bases, with 12 bases lying between them. Germline loops: CDR1 MNHNS, CDR2 SASEGT. This CDR3 contains 14 residues. The CDR3 region is CASTPEGAYNEQFF. The CDR3 nucleotides are TGTGCCAGCACCCCCGAGGGGGCCTACAATGAGCAGTTCTTC.

The chain employs TRBV6-1 and TRBJ1-2; possibly TRBD1 for D (6 bases). Trimming left V 4 bases short and J 4 bases short, with 7 bases between. Germline assignment: CDR1 MNHNS and CDR2 SASEGT. The CDR3 spans 12 residues. The CDR3, as DNA: TGTGCCAGCAGTGGACAGGCCTATGGCTACACCTTC. It specifies CASSGQAYGYTF.

This chain links TRBV7-9 with TRBJ2-5; D may be TRBD1 (6 bases). Trimming removed 10 bases at V and 5 bases at J, with 20 bases between. This CDR3 is built from 14 residues. From germline, CDR1 is SEHNR and CDR2 FQNEAQ (reference sequence). CDR3 sequence reads: CAMQATGGWETQYF. The DNA for the CDR3 is TGTGCCATGCAGGCGACAGGAGGCTGGGAGACCCAGTACTTC.

The CDR3 DNA is TGTGCCAGCAGCCAAGGGACAGTTGCCTACGAGCAGTACTTC. Encoded protein: CASSQGTVAYEQYF. This chain uses TRBV7-9 with TRBJ2-7; 7 bases are shared with TRBD1. V shed 5 bases and J 2 bases; nucleotides not matched to a gene: 6. Germline assignment: CDR1 SEHNR and CDR2 FQNEAQ (reference sequence). CDR3 length: 14 amino acids.

CDR3 loop: CASSTPGPTGRYTGELFF. For the CDR3, the DNA is TGTGCCAGTAGTACCCCCGGACCCACAGGGCGCTACACCGGGGAGCTGTTTTTT. The gene calls are TRBV19 and TRBJ2-2, with D possibly TRBD1 on 6 matching bases. There are 18 residues in the CDR3. Germline-derived CDR1 and CDR2 are LNHDA and SQIVND (reference sequence). The V and J ends lost 4 bases and 3 bases respectively, with 21 bases between them.

The chain is built from TRBV4-1 and TRBJ2-7, with a weak D call TRBD1 (5 bases). CDR3 length equals 14 residues. Germline values: CDR1 MGHRA, CDR2 YSYEKL. V lost 2 bases and J 2 bases, leaving 10 bases between the germline ends. The CDR3 nucleotides read TGCGCCAGCAGCCAATCCGACAGTACCTACGAGCAGTACTTC. Amino acids: CASSQSDSTYEQYF.

This clone was observed a single time. The CDR3 loop reads CASSISPGGASYEQYF. DNA of the CDR3: TGTGCCAGTAGTATCTCCCCCGGGGGGGCCTCCTACGAGCAGTACTTC. This chain connects TRBV19 to TRBJ2-7, with 8 bases aligning to TRBD2. This CDR3 is built from 16 residues. Germline V gene data show CDR1 as LNHDA and CDR2 as SQIVND (reference sequence). Trimming removed 3 bases from V and 0 bases from J; junction bases left unmatched: 7.

The J gene is TRBJ1-5, the V gene TRBV30; TRBD1 agrees at 7 bases. Germline trimming cut 0 bases from V and 2 bases from J; bases unmatched to any gene: 1. Per the germline V gene, CDR1 is GTSNPN and CDR2 is SVGIG (reference sequence). The CDR3 totals 14 residues. The DNA of the CDR3 is TGTGCCTGGAGTGTCGACAGGGGCAATCAGCCCCAGCATTTT. This codes for CAWSVDRGNQPQHF.